This T cell receptor beta chain was profiled in a study of Ad26.COV2.S vaccination and SARS-CoV-2 variants. Study-level information: Of the COV1001 trial arms, the Ad26.COV2.S arm included the donor. The authors gave Ad26.COV2.S intramuscularly, either once or twice 56 days apart.

The repertoire was sequenced with immunoSEQ multiplex PCR; TCRdb's copy has only in-frame clones and lacks some. The data show about 400,000 clones, about nine tenths seen once. This sample's treatment: approximately 18 received Ad26.COV2.S at low or high dose, single or two shots; about five received placebo; per-sample allocation not given. Sampling happened 63 days after the first vaccine or placebo injection. An Ad26 vector was used to express Wuhan-strain SARS-CoV-2 spike as the vaccine. This CDR3 is built from 15 residues. The germline CDR1 and CDR2 sequences are SSHAT and FNYEAQ (reference sequence). Concerning this clone itself: The junction shows a germline mismatch at one end, possibly a read error.

This receptor was identified in a person aged 18-60 years who received the Ad26.COV2.S COVID-19 vaccine or a placebo. V gene TRBV7-7 combines with J gene TRBJ1-2; a weak D match, TRBD1 (6 bases). The sample consisted of peripheral blood, taken in a trial of Ad26.COV2.S vaccine versus placebo. Written as DNA, the CDR3 is TGTGCTAGCAGCCCAGACAGGTATGATAACTATGGCTACACCTTC. It translates to CASSPDRYDNYGYTF.